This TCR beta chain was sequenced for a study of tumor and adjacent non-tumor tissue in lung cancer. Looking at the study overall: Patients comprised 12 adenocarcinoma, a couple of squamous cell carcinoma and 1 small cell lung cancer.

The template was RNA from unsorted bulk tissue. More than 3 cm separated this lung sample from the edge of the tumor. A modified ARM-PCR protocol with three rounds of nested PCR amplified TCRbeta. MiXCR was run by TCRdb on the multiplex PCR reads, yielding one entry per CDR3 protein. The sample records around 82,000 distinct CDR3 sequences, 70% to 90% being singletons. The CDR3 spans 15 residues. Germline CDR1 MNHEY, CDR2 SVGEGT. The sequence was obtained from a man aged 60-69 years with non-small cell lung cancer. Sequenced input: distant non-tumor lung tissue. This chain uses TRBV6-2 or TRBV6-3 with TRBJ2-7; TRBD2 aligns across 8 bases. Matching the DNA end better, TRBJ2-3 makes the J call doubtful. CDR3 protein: CASSRLVSGTYEQYF. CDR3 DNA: TGTGCCAGCAGCCGGCTGGTTAGCGGGACATACGAGCAGTATTTT.